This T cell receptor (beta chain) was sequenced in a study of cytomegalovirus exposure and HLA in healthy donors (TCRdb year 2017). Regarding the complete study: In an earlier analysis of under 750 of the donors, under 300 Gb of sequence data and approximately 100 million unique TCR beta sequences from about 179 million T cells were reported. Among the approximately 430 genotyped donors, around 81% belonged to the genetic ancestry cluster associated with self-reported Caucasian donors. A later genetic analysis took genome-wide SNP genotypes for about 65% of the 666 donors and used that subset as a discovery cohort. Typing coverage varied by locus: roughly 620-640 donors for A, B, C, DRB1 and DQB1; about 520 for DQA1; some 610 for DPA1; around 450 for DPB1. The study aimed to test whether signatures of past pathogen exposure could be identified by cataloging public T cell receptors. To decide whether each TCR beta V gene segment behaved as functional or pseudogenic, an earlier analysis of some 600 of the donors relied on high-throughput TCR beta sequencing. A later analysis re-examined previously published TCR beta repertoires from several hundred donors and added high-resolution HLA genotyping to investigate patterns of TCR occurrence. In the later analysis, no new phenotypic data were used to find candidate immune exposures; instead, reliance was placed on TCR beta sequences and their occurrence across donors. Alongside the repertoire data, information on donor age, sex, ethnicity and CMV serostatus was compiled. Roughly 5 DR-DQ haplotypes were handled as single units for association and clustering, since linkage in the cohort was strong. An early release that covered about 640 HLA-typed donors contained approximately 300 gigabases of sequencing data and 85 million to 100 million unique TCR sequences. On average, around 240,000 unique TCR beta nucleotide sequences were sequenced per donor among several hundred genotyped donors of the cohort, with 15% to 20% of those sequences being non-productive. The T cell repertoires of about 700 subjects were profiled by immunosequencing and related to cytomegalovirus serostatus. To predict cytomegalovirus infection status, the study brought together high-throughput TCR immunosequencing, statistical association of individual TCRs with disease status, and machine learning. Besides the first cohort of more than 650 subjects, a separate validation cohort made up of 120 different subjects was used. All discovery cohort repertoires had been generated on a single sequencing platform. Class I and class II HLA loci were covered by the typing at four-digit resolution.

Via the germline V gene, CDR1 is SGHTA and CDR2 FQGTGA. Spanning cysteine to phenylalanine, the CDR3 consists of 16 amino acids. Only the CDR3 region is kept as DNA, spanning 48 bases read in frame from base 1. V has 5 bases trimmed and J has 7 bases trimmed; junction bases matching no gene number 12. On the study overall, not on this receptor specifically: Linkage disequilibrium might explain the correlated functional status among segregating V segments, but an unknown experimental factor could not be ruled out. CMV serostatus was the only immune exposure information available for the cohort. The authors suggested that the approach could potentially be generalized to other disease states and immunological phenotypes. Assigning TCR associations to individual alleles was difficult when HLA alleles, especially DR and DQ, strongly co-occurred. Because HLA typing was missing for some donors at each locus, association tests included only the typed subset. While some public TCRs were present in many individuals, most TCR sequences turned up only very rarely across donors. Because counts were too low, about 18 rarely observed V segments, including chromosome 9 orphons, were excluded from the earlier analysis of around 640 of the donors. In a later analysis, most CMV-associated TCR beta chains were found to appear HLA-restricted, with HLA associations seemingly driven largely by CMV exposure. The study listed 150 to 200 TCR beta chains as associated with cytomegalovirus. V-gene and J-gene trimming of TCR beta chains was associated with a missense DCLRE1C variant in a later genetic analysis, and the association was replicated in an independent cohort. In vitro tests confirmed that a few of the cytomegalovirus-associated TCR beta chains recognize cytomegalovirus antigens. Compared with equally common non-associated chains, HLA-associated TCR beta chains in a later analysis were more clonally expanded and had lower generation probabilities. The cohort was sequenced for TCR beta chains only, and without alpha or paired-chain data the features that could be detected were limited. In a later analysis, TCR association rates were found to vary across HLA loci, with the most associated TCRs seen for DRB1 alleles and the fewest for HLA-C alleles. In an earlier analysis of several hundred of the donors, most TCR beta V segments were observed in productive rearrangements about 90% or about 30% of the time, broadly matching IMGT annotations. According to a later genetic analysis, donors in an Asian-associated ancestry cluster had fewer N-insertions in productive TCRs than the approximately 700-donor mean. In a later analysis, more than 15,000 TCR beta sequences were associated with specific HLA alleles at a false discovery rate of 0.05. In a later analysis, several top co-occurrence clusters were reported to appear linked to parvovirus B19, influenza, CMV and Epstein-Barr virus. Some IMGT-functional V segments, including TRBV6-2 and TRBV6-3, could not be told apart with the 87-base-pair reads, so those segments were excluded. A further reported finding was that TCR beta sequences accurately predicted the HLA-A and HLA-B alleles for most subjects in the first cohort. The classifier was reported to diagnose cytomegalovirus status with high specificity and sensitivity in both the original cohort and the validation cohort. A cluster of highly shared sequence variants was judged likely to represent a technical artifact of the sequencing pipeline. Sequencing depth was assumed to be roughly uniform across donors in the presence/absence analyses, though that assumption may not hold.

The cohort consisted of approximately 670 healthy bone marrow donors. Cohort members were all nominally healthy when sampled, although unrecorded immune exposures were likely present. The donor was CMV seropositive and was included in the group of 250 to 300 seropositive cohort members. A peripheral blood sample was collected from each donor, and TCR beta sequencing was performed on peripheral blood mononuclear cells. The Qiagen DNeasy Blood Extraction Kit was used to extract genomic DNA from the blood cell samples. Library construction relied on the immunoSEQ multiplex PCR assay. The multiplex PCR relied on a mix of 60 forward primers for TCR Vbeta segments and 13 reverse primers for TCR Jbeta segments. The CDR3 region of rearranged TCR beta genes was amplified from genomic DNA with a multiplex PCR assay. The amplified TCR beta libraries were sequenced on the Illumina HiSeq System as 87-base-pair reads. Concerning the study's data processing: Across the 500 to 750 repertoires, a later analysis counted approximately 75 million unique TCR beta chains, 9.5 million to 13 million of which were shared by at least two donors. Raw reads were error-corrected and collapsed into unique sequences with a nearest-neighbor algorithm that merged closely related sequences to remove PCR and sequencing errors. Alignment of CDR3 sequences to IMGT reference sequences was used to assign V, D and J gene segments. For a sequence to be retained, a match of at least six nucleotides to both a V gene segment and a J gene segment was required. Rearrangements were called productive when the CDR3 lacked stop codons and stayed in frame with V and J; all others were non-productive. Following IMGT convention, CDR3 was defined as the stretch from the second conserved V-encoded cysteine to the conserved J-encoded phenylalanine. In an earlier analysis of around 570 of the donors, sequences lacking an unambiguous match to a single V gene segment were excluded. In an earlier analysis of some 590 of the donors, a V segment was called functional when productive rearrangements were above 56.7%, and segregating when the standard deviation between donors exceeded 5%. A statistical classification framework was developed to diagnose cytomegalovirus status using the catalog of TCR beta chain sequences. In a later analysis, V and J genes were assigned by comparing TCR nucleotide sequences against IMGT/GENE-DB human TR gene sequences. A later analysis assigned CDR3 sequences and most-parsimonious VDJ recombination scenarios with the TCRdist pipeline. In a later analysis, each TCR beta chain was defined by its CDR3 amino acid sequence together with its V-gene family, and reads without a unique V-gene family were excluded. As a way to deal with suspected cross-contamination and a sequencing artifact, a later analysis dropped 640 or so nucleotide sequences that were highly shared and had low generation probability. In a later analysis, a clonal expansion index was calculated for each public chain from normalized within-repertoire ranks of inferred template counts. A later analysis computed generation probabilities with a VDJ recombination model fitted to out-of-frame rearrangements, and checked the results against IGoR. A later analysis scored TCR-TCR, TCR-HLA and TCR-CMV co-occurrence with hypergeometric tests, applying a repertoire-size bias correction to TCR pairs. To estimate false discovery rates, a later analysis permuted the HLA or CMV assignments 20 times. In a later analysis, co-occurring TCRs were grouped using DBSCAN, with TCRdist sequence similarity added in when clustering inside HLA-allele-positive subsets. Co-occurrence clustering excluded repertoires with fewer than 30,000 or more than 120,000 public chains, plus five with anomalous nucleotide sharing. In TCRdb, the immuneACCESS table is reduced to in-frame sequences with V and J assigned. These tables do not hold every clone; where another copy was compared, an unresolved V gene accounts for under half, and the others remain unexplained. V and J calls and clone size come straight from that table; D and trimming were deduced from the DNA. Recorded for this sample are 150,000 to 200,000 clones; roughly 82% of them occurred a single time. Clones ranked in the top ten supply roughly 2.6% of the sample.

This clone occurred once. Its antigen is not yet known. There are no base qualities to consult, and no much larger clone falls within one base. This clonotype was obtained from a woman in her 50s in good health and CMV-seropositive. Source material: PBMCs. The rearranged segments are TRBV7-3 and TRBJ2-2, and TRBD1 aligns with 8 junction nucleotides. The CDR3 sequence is CASSAPTGVVSGELFF. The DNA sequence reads TGTGCCAGCAGCGCCCCGACAGGGGTGGTCAGCGGGGAGCTGTTTTTT.